The sample holds one count of the clone carrying this TCR beta chain. The data derive from a study of PD-1 blockade in mismatch repair-deficient tumors. Germline V gene lookup returns CDR1 MDHEN and CDR2 SYDVKM. The ends were cut back, 8 bases at V and 5 bases at J, with 22 bases in the middle. The CDR3 is 16 residues long. Libraries were prepared by immunoSEQ multiplex PCR; TCRdb keeps only in-frame clonotypes and omits some of them. The data contain 80,000 to 100,000 clones, more than 65% of them seen just once; the ten biggest clones take up about 2.4%. The gene calls are TRBV28 and TRBJ1-5; TRBD1 might be the D (5 bases). The specimen comprised peripheral blood, sampled 12 weeks after starting pembrolizumab. The receptor comes from an adult with mismatch repair-deficient cancer. The CDR3 bases are TGTGCCAGCCTTAGAGTTCCCTCGGGGGTTTATCAGCCCCAGCATTTT. It encodes CASLRVPSGVYQPQHF.